Sequencing of this T cell receptor (beta chain) was carried out in a study of blood T cell repertoires in COVID-19. Study-level information: COVID-19 samples collected from the United States, Italy and Spain covered acute and convalescent phases. The cDNA or gDNA used as material had been derived from T cells, B-cell-depleted T cells, or PBMCs.

The CDR3 length is 18 residues. V lost 4 bases and J lost 8; bases outside the gene matches: 14. CDR1 is KGHDR and CDR2 is SFDVKD in the germline V gene. As handled by the study authors: Using reference gene primer amplification, nucleated cell counts were estimated. The table came from immunoSEQ multiplex PCR; TCRdb's copy has only in-frame clones and leaves some out. V, J and clone size were drawn from that table, and D and trimming were deduced from the DNA. This sample has about 73,000 clones, with approximately 83% found just once. This clonotype was obtained from a human donor in a cohort sampled during active COVID-19. Sequencing input: peripheral blood. This chain links TRBV24-1 with TRBJ1-4; 11 nucleotides agree with TRBD1. The CDR3, as DNA: TGTGCCACCAGTGAACTGACCGGGACAGGGGGACTGAGAGAAAAACTGTTTTTT. This translates into CATSELTGTGGLREKLFF.